The rows below give T cell receptor beta chains drawn from one sample of a study of Graves' ophthalmopathy and Graves' hyperthyroidism. TCRdb fed the multiplex PCR reads into MiXCR, producing one record per CDR3 protein. The sample records over 45,000 distinct CDR3 sequences, 50% being singletons. Sequencing input: peripheral blood. The receptor set was obtained from an adult man with Graves' ophthalmopathy. Each CDR3 is given with its conserved first and last residue. D genes are given only for firm matches.

CDR3 length: 10; J gene: TRBJ1-1; V gene: TRBV6-5; D gene: .; CDR3 protein: CVPLGTGAFF
CDR3 length: 17; J gene: TRBJ2-3; V gene: TRBV24-1; D gene: TRBD2; CDR3 protein: CATSDTGTRGITDTQYF
CDR3 length: 15; J gene: TRBJ1-4; V gene: TRBV6-5; D gene: .; CDR3 protein: CASSFSGSTNEKLFF
CDR3 length: 13; J gene: TRBJ1-2; V gene: TRBV5-8; D gene: TRBD1; CDR3 protein: CASSPRTGHGYTF
CDR3 length: 13; J gene: TRBJ2-5; V gene: TRBV11-2; D gene: .; CDR3 protein: CASSRDGNQPQYF
CDR3 length: 15; J gene: TRBJ1-1; V gene: TRBV2; D gene: TRBD1; CDR3 protein: CASLWDSSMNTEAFF
CDR3 length: 14; J gene: TRBJ2-1; V gene: TRBV6-4; D gene: TRBD2; CDR3 protein: CASSRTSGDNEQFF
CDR3 length: 14; J gene: TRBJ2-3; V gene: TRBV20-1; D gene: .; CDR3 protein: CSATRRQGTDTQYF
CDR3 length: 14; J gene: TRBJ1-3; V gene: TRBV20-1; D gene: .; CDR3 protein: CSAREAHSGNTIYF
CDR3 length: 12; J gene: TRBJ1-2; V gene: TRBV20-1; D gene: .; CDR3 protein: CSAWANPDGYTF
CDR3 length: 12; J gene: TRBJ1-2; V gene: TRBV20-1; D gene: .; CDR3 protein: CSASSGDYGYTF
CDR3 length: 12; J gene: TRBJ1-4; V gene: TRBV29-1; D gene: .; CDR3 protein: CSVGWGGEKLFF
CDR3 length: 13; J gene: TRBJ1-2; V gene: TRBV7-9; D gene: TRBD1; CDR3 protein: CASHPGQGSGYTF
CDR3 length: 16; J gene: TRBJ1-1; V gene: TRBV15; D gene: TRBD1; CDR3 protein: CATSRDLRGLNTEAFF
CDR3 length: 17; J gene: TRBJ1-4; V gene: TRBV12-3/TRBV12-4; D gene: .; CDR3 protein: CASSLTGAGLTNEKLFF
CDR3 length: 14; J gene: TRBJ1-5; V gene: TRBV7-3; D gene: .; CDR3 protein: CASSVRTSGRSQHF
CDR3 length: 14; J gene: TRBJ1-1; V gene: TRBV19; D gene: .; CDR3 protein: CASTLGPGNTEAFF
CDR3 length: 13; J gene: TRBJ1-1; V gene: TRBV11-2; D gene: .; CDR3 protein: CASSLDTRVEAFF
CDR3 length: 10; J gene: TRBJ2-5; V gene: TRBV29-1; D gene: .; CDR3 protein: CSGGRETQYF
CDR3 length: 13; J gene: TRBJ1-2; V gene: TRBV12-3/TRBV12-4; D gene: .; CDR3 protein: CASSLSGRNGYTF
CDR3 length: 16; J gene: TRBJ1-3; V gene: TRBV12-3/TRBV12-4; D gene: .; CDR3 protein: CASSLEGGISGNTIYF
CDR3 length: 14; J gene: TRBJ1-2; V gene: TRBV24-1; D gene: TRBD1; CDR3 protein: CATSDFTGGHGYTF
CDR3 length: 14; J gene: TRBJ2-7; V gene: TRBV7-2; D gene: TRBD1; CDR3 protein: CASSAGQGTYEQYF
CDR3 length: 11; J gene: TRBJ1-1; V gene: TRBV19; D gene: .; CDR3 protein: CASRREPEAFF
CDR3 length: 15; J gene: TRBJ1-6; V gene: TRBV7-3; D gene: TRBD1; CDR3 protein: CASSAGTGSNSPLHF
CDR3 length: 15; J gene: TRBJ2-2; V gene: TRBV7-2; D gene: .; CDR3 protein: CASSLSTISTGELFF